This T cell receptor (beta chain) appears in the sequencing data of a study of Ad26.COV2.S vaccination and SARS-CoV-2 variants. Study-level background: The authors gave Ad26.COV2.S intramuscularly, either once or twice 56 days apart.

Regarding treatment: about 20 received Ad26.COV2.S at low or high dose, single or two shots; about 5 received placebo; per-sample allocation not given. Sampling occurred on day 63 after the first vaccine or placebo injection. This Boston cohort included adults aged 18-55 years. Study-wide results and limits: The analyses of TCR breadth and depth may have understated the size of total T cell responses.

As concerns this clone: The antigen remains unidentified.

Only in-frame clones appear in the TCRdb table, and some are missing; sequencing was by immunoSEQ multiplex PCR. The table lists about 400,000 clones, 92% of them singletons, with around 1.7% in the top ten. Germline loops: CDR1 MNHEY, CDR2 SVGAGI. The CDR3 totals 13 residues. Trimming at V came to 6 bases and at J to 7 bases, leaving 7 bases not matched to a gene. The sequencing here drew on peripheral blood, taken in a trial of Ad26.COV2.S vaccine versus placebo. This chain joins TRBV6-5 and TRBJ1-2, with 8 positions matching TRBD1. The clonotype originates from a person aged 18 to 65 who received the Ad26.COV2.S COVID-19 vaccine or a placebo. The CDR3 spells CASSDPDRVGYTF. CDR3 nucleotide sequence: TGTGCCAGCAGCGACCCGGACAGGGTTGGCTACACCTTC.